A selection of T cell receptor beta chains follows, all from one sample in a study of blood T cells in healthy people across ages. TCRdb redid the calling of the 5' RACE reads with MiXCR, one entry per CDR3 protein. Counted here are approximately 800,000 distinct CDR3 sequences, approximately 55% occurring once; the ten biggest clones make up approximately 41%. What was sequenced was blood. Receptors originate from a man aged 80 or over in good health. The CDR3 runs from the conserved cysteine through the conserved F or W. D genes are given only for firm matches. Expanded clones get a size class; other rows say once, few or many, or leave the size out.

V gene: TRBV6-1
J gene: TRBJ2-1
clone size: once
D gene: TRBD1
CDR3 DNA: TGTGCCAGCAGCAAAAAAACCCCGGGACAGGGGGTTTACGAGCAGTTCTTC
CDR3 protein: CASSKKTPGQGVYEQFF

V gene: TRBV9
J gene: TRBJ2-7
clone size: NA
D gene: NA
CDR3 DNA: TGTGCCAGCAGCGTGGAGCCCTCCTCCTACGAGCAGTACTTC
CDR3 protein: CASSVEPSSYEQYF

V gene: TRBV20-1
J gene: TRBJ2-7
clone size: NA
D gene: TRBD2
CDR3 DNA: TGCAGTGCTCCCGTAGCGGGAGGGGTGTGGGAGCAGTACTTC
CDR3 protein: CSAPVAGGVWEQYF

V gene: TRBV6-1
J gene: TRBJ2-1
clone size: few
D gene: TRBD2
CDR3 DNA: TGTGCCAGCAGTTTAGCGGGAGAGTCCTACAATGAGCAGTTCTTC
CDR3 protein: CASSLAGESYNEQFF

V gene: TRBV6-1
J gene: TRBJ2-3
clone size: NA
D gene: TRBD2
CDR3 DNA: TGTGCCAGCAGTGGCCTAGCGGGAGAACACAGATACGCGTATTTT
CDR3 protein: CASSGLAGEHRYAYF

V gene: TRBV6-1
J gene: TRBJ2-4
clone size: NA
D gene: TRBD2
CDR3 DNA: TGTGCCAGCGGTCTAGCGGGGCCTTGGAATGAGCAGTACTTC
CDR3 protein: CASGLAGPWNEQYF

V gene: TRBV20-1
J gene: TRBJ2-1
clone size: NA
D gene: TRBD2
CDR3 DNA: TGCAGTGCTAGAGGGTATAGCGGGAGGGCCAATGAGCAGTTCTTC
CDR3 protein: CSARGYSGRANEQFF

V gene: TRBV20-1
J gene: TRBJ2-3
clone size: NA
D gene: NA
CDR3 DNA: TGCAGTGCTAGAGATCGCGGAGCGGGTACGCAGTATTTT
CDR3 protein: CSARDRGAGTQYF

V gene: TRBV7-4
J gene: TRBJ1-5
clone size: few
D gene: NA
CDR3 DNA: TGTGCCAGCACCCCTGAGTGGGGCAATCAGCCCCAGCATTTT
CDR3 protein: CASTPEWGNQPQHF

V gene: TRBV12-3/TRBV12-4
J gene: TRBJ1-2
clone size: NA
D gene: NA
CDR3 DNA: TGTGCCAGCAGTTTTTTTCAGTTTGGAGGTGACTATGGCTACACCTTC
CDR3 protein: CASSFFQFGGDYGYTF

V gene: TRBV9
J gene: TRBJ2-4
clone size: few
D gene: TRBD1
CDR3 DNA: TGTGCCAGCAGCGCTAGTACAGGGGGCCAAGCCAAAAACATTCAGTACTTC
CDR3 protein: CASSASTGGQAKNIQYF

V gene: TRBV20-1
J gene: TRBJ2-5
clone size: NA
D gene: NA
CDR3 DNA: TGCAGTGCTAGAGATCGTCCCGCGGGAACCCGATACAATGAGCAGTACTTC
CDR3 protein: CSARDRPAGTRYNEQYF

V gene: TRBV12-3/TRBV12-4
J gene: TRBJ1-6
clone size: NA
D gene: NA
CDR3 DNA: TGTGCCAGCAGCTCGGGGGGGAGCTCCTATAATTCACCCCTCCACTTT
CDR3 protein: CASSSGGSSYNSPLHF

V gene: TRBV5-1
J gene: TRBJ2-1
clone size: NA
D gene: TRBD2
CDR3 DNA: TGCGCCAGCACCTGGGGGGGTAGCGGCGGTCTTAGCTCCTACAATGAGCAGTTCTTC
CDR3 protein: CASTWGGSGGLSSYNEQFF

V gene: TRBV9
J gene: TRBJ2-1
clone size: NA
D gene: NA
CDR3 DNA: TGTGCCAGCAGCCCCAACCCGCAGTTCTTC
CDR3 protein: CASSPNPQFF

V gene: TRBV29-1
J gene: TRBJ2-3
clone size: NA
D gene: NA
CDR3 DNA: TGCAGCGTTGGAATAGGCGGGGAGCACAGATACGCGTATTTT
CDR3 protein: CSVGIGGEHRYAYF

V gene: TRBV20-1
J gene: TRBJ1-1
clone size: NA
D gene: TRBD1
CDR3 DNA: TGCAGTGTCCTCCGCCCGGGAAGGGACAGGGGGGAAGCTTTCTTT
CDR3 protein: CSVLRPGRDRGEAFF